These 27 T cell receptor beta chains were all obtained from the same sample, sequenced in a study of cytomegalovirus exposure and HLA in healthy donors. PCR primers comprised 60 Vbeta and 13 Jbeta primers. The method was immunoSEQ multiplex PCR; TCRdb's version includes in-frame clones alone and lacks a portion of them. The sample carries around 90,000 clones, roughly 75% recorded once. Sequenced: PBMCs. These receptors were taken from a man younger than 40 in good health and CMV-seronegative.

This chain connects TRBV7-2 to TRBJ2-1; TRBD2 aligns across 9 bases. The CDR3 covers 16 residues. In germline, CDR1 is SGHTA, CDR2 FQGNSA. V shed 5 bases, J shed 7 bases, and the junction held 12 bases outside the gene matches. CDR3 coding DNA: TGTGCCAGCAGCCGCGATAGCGGGGGACTGAGGAATGAGCAGTTCTTC. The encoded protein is CASSRDSGGLRNEQFF. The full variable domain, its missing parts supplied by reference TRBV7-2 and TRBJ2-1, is GAGVSQSPSNKVTEKGKDVELRCDPISGHTALYWYRQSLGQGLEFLIYFQGNSAPDKSGLPSDRFSAERTGGSVSTLTIQRTQQEDSAVYLCASSRDSGGLRNEQFFGPGTRLTVL.

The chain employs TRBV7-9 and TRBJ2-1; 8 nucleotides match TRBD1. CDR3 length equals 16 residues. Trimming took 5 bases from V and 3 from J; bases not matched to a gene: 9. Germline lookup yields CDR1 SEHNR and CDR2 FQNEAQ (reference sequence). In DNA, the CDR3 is TGTGCCAGCAGCCCCACCGGGACAGGACTCTACAATGAGCAGTTCTTC. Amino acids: CASSPTGTGLYNEQFF.

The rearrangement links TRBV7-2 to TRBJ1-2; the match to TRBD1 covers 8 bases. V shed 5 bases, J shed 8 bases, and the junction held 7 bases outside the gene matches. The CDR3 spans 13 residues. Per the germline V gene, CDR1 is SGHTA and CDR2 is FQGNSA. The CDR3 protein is CASSQGAGEGYTF. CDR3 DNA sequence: TGTGCCAGCAGCCAGGGGGCAGGGGAGGGCTACACCTTC.

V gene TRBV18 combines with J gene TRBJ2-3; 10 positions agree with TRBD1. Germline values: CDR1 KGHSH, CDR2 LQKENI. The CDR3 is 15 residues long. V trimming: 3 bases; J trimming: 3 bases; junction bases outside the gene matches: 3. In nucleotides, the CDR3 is TGTGCCAGCTCACCGTGGGACAGGGGAACAGATACGCAGTATTTT. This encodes CASSPWDRGTDTQYF.

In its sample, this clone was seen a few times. The CDR3 nucleotides read TGTGCCAGCAGCCCCGGGGAGGGATCGAATTCACCCCTCCACTTT. Protein product: CASSPGEGSNSPLHF. The chain is built from TRBV7-9 and TRBJ1-6; D is uncertain. The germline gives CDR1 SEHNR, CDR2 FQNEAQ (reference sequence). Between the trimmed V and J ends, which lost 5 bases and 7 bases, there was a span of 15 bases. There are 15 residues in the CDR3. The whole variable domain, filled in from reference TRBV7-9 and TRBJ1-6, reads DTGVSQNPRHKITKRGQNVTFRCDPISEHNRLYWYRQTLGQGPEFLTYFQNEAQLEKSRLLSDRFSAERPKGSFSTLEIQRTEQGDSAMYLCASSPGEGSNSPLHFGNGTRLTVT.

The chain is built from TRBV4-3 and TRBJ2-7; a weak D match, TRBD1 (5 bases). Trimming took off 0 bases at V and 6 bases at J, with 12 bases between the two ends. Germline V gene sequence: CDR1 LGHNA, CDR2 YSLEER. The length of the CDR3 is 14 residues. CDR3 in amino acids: CASSQDGREAEQYF. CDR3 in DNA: TGCGCCAGCAGCCAAGACGGCAGGGAAGCCGAGCAGTACTTC.

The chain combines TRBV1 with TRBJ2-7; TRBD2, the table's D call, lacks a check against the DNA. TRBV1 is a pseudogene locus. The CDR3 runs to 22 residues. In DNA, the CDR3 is TGCACCAGCAGCCTCCAAGCGCCTAGCGGGAGAGAGAGCTCCTGTGGTTCCTACGAGCAGTACTTC. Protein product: CTSSLQAPSGRESSCGSYEQYF.

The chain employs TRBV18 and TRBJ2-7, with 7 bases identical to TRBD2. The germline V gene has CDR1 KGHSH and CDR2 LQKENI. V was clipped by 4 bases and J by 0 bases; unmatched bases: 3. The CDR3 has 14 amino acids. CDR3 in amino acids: CASSLAGDSYEQYF. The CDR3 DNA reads TGTGCCAGCTCACTTGCGGGGGACTCCTACGAGCAGTACTTC.

As DNA, the CDR3 is TGTGCCAGCAGCCACTACAGGGGGCGAGAGACCCAGTACTTC. This gives the protein CASSHYRGRETQYF. This sequence joins TRBV5-5 and TRBJ2-5; 9 bases map to TRBD1. J lost 4 bases, V lost 4 bases, and 5 bases had no gene match. Germline CDR1 SGHKS, CDR2 YYEKEE (reference sequence). The CDR3 runs 14 residues.

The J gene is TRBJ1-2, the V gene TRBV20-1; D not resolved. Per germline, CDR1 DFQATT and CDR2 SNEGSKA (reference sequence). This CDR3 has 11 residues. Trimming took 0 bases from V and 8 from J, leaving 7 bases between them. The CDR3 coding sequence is TGCAGTGCTAGAGACCCCCCGGGCTACACCTTC. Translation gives CSARDPPGYTF.

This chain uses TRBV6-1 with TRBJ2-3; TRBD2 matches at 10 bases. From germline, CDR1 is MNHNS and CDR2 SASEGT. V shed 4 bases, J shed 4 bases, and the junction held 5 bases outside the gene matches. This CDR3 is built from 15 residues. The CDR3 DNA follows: TGTGCCAGCAGTGTAGTACTAGCGGGGTCAGATACGCAGTATTTT. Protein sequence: CASSVVLAGSDTQYF.

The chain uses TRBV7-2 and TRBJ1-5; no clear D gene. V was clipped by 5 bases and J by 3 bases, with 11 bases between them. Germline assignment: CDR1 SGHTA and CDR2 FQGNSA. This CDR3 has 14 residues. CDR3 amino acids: CASSLGLNNQPQHF. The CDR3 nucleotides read TGTGCCAGCAGCCTAGGACTAAACAATCAGCCCCAGCATTTT. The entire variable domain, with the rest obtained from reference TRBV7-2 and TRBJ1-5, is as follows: GAGVSQSPSNKVTEKGKDVELRCDPISGHTALYWYRQSLGQGLEFLIYFQGNSAPDKSGLPSDRFSAERTGGSVSTLTIQRTQQEDSAVYLCASSLGLNNQPQHFGDGTRLSIL.

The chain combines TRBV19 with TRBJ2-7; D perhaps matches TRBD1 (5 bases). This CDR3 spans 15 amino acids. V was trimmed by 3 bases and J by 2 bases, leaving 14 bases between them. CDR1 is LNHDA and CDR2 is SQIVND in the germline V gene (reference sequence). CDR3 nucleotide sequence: TGTGCCAGTAGTATTCGGGCAGGGTCAACCTACGAGCAGTACTTC. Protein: CASSIRAGSTYEQYF.

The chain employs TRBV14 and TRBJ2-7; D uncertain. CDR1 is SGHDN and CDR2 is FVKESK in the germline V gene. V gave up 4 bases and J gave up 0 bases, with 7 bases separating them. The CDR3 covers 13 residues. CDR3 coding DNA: TGTGCCAGCAGCCGGCAGGCCTCCTACGAGCAGTACTTC. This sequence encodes CASSRQASYEQYF.

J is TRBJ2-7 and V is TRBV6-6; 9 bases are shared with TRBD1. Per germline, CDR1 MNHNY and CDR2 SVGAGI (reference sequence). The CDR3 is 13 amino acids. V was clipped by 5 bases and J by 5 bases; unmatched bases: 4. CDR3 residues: CASSNRDRDEQYF. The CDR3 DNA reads TGTGCCAGCAGTAACCGGGACAGGGACGAGCAGTACTTC.

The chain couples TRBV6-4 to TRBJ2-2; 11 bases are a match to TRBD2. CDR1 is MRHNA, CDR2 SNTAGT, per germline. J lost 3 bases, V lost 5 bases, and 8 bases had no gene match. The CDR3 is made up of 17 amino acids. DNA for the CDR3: TGTGCCAGCAGTCCTACCGGGACTAGCGGAGACACCGGGGAGCTGTTTTTT. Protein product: CASSPTGTSGDTGELFF.

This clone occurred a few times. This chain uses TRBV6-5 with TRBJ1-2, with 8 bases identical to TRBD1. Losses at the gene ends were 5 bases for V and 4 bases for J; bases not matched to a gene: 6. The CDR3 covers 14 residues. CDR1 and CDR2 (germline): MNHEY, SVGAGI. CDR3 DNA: TGTGCCAGCAGTCGCGACAGGGGAGTCTATGGCTACACCTTC. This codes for CASSRDRGVYGYTF.

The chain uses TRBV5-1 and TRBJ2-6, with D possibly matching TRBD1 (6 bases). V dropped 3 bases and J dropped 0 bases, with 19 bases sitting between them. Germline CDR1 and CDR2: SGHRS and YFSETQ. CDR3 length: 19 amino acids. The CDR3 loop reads CASSYWAGATDSGANVLTF. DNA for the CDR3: TGCGCCAGCAGCTATTGGGCAGGGGCCACAGACTCTGGGGCCAACGTCCTGACTTTC.

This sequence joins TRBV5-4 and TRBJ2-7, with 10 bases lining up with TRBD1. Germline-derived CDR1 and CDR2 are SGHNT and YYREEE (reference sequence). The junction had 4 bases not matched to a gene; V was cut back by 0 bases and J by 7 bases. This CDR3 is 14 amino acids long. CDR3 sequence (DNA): TGTGCCAGCAGCTTGGTCGGGACAGGGGTAGAGCAGTACTTC. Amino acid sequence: CASSLVGTGVEQYF.

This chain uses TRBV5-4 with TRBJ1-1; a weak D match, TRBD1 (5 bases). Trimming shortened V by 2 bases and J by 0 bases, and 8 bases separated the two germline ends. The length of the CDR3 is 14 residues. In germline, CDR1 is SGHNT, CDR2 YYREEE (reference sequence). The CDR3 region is CASSLDSMNTEAFF. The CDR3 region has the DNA TGTGCCAGCAGCTTAGACAGTATGAACACTGAAGCTTTCTTT.

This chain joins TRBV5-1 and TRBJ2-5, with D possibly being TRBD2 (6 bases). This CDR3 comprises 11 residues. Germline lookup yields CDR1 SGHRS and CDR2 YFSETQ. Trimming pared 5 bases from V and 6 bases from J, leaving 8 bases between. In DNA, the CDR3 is TGCGCCAGCAGGGAGGGCCAGACCCAGTACTTC. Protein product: CASREGQTQYF.

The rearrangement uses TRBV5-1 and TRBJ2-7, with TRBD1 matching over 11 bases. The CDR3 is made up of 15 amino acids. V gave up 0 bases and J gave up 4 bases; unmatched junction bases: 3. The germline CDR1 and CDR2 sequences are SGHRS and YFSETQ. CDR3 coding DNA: TGCGCCAGCAGCTTGGGGACAGGGGGCACTTACGAGCAGTACTTC. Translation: CASSLGTGGTYEQYF.

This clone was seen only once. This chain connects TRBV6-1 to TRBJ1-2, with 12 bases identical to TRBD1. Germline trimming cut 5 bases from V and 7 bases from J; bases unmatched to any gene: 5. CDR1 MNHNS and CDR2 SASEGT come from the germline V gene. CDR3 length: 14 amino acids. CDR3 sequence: CASSSGQGAGGYTF. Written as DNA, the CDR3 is TGTGCCAGCAGTTCGGGACAGGGGGCCGGTGGCTACACCTTC.

The CDR3, as DNA: TGTGCCAGCAGTTCGGACAGGGTGAGCAATGAGCAGTTCTTC. As protein: CASSSDRVSNEQFF. This rearrangement joins TRBV6-5 to TRBJ2-1; TRBD1 agrees at 8 bases. V was clipped by 4 bases and J by 6 bases; unmatched bases: 5. Looked up from germline, CDR1 is MNHEY and CDR2 is SVGAGI. The CDR3 totals 14 residues.

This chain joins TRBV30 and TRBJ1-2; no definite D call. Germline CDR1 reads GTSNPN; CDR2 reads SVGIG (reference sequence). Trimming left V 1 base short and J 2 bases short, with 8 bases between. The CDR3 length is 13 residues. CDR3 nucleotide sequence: TGTGCCTGGAGTGGCAGTTTGAACTATGGCTACACCTTC. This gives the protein CAWSGSLNYGYTF.

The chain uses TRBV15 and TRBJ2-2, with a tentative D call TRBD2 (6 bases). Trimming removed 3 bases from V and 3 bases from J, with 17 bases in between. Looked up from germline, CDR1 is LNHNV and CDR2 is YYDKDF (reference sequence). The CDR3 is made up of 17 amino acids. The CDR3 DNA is TGTGCCACCAGCAGCCCTCCCGGGGCGGGACACACCGGGGAGCTGTTTTTT. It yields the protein CATSSPPGAGHTGELFF.

The CDR3 DNA is TGTGCCAGCTCACCACCGGTTCCAGGGTCTGAGCAGTTCTTC. It specifies CASSPPVPGSEQFF. V is TRBV18 and J is TRBJ2-1; TRBD1 might be the D (5 bases). CDR3 length: 14 amino acids. The V gene lost 0 bases and the J gene lost 9 bases, with 12 bases spanning the gap. Germline assignment: CDR1 KGHSH and CDR2 LQKENI. Based on the CDR3 plus reference TRBV18 and TRBJ2-1, the full variable domain is NAGVMQNPRHLVRRRGQEARLRCSPMKGHSHVYWYRQLPEEGLKFMVYLQKENIIDESGMPKERFSAEFPKEGPSILRIQQVVRGDSAAYFCASSPPVPGSEQFFGPGTRLTVL.